The present T cell receptor (beta chain) was sequenced within a study of T cell changes during pregnancy in multiple sclerosis. Profiling relied on immunoSEQ multiplex PCR, and the TCRdb table lists in-frame clones only, not all of them. This sample has approximately 44,000 clones, with 75% to 95% found just once. Unmatched junction bases numbered 0, after V lost 3 bases and J lost 2 bases. Germline CDR1 is SNHLY and CDR2 is FYNNEI. CDR3 length: 13 amino acids. This specimen was CD4+ T cells from peripheral blood mononuclear cells, taken before pregnancy. This sequence joins TRBV2 and TRBJ1-2; 7 nucleotides agree with TRBD1. This TCR was recovered from a female donor with multiple sclerosis, enrolled in a pregnancy study. The CDR3 DNA reads TGTGCCAGCAGTGACAGGGGGAACTATGGCTACACCTTC. Protein: CASSDRGNYGYTF.